This T cell receptor (beta chain) was sequenced during a study of OX40 agonist ivuxolimab in advanced cancers. Background on the whole study: The costimulatory receptor OX40 (CD134) was targeted by ivuxolimab, a fully human IgG2 agonistic monoclonal antibody. Intravenous ivuxolimab was administered to patients every 2 weeks at six dose levels: 0.01, 0.1, 0.3, 1.5, 3 and 10 mg/kg. Prior anti-PD-1, anti-PD-L1 or anti-CTLA-4 therapy was permitted, and approximately 40% of dose-escalation patients had received checkpoint inhibitors. Partial responses occurred in three dose-escalation patients, of whom one had hepatocellular carcinoma and two had cutaneous melanoma. Of the approximately 50 dose-escalation patients, hepatocellular carcinoma was present in about 19, melanoma in approximately 15, renal cell carcinoma in 9 and head and neck cancer in 9. In the dose-escalation cohort, around four fifths of patients were male, and the mean age was roughly 60 years, with a range of roughly 20 to 80. Peripheral TCRbeta sequencing was intended to test whether TCR sequence diversity was altered and clonal T-cell expansion was caused by ivuxolimab. The paper describes the monotherapy dose-escalation part (N of about 55 patients) of the phase I trial of ivuxolimab. General findings and caveats noted by the study authors: In partial responders in the 0.1-3.0 mg/kg groups, normalized peripheral clonal expansion was found to be among the lowest, especially among CD8+ T cells. The antigen specificity of the clonally expanded peripheral T cells was not determined. Clonal expansion of both CD4+ and CD8+ blood T cells was observed from baseline to week 6 at doses 0.1 to 3.0 mg/kg. Low levels of normalized T-cell clonal expansion were also shown by some nonresponding patients. After ivuxolimab, expanded clones were on average more numerous among CD8+ T cells than among CD4+ T cells.

At the junction V is shortened by 5 bases and J by 4 bases, with 12 bases in between. Its CDR3 holds 14 amino acids, cysteine through phenylalanine. The DNA shown is the 42-base CDR3, in frame from base 1. CDR1 and CDR2, per the germline V gene, are MNHEY and SVGAGI. Patients with autoimmune disease history or receiving systemic immunosuppression were excluded from the trial. Peripheral blood for TCR sequencing was collected from all dose cohorts at baseline, on cycle 4 day 1, and on cycle 7 day 1. The samples were taken from a phase I, first-in-human, multicenter, open-label dose-escalation trial of ivuxolimab. Adults with locally advanced or metastatic melanoma, renal cell, hepatocellular, or head and neck squamous cell carcinoma were enrolled in the trial. Before TCR sequencing, CD4+ and CD8+ T cells were separately sorted from peripheral blood. Concerning this clone: It has no known antigen specificity. Per-nucleotide qualities are absent, and no much larger clonotype sits a single base away.

Genomic DNA was extracted from sorted cells for sequencing of the TCRbeta CDR3 region. The immunoSEQ Assay was used for sequencing of TCRbeta CDR3 regions. The immuneACCESS repertoire file appears here via TCRdb, limited to in-frame rearrangements. These files lack a portion of the clones; in checked studies, under half of the deficit traces to unresolved V genes, and the cause of the others is not known. The sample yields just over 45,000 clones; around 94% were counted once. The ten largest account for approximately 10% of the sample. The receptor chain draws on TRBV6-5 and TRBJ2-1; too little of a D gene remains to name it. The origin of this receptor is an adult with an advanced solid tumor such as melanoma, head and neck, liver or kidney cancer. The sample consisted of CD4+ or CD8+ T cells sorted from blood, taken in a trial of the OX40 agonist ivuxolimab. The CDR3 loop reads CASSLEKRYNEQFF. The nucleotide sequence is given as TGTGCCAGCAGTCTTGAGAAAAGATACAATGAGCAGTTCTTC.